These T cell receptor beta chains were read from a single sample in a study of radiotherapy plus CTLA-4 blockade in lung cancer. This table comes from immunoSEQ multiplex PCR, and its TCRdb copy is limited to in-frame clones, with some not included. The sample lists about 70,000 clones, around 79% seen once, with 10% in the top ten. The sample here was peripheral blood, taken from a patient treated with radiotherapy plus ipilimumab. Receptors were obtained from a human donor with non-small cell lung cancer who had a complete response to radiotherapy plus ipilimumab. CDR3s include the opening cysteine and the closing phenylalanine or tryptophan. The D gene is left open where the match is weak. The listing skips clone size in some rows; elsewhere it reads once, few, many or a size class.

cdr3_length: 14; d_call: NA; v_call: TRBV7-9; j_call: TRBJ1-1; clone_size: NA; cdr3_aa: CASSLVTGGGEAFF; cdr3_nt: TGTGCCAGCAGCTTAGTTACAGGAGGGGGTGAAGCTTTCTTT
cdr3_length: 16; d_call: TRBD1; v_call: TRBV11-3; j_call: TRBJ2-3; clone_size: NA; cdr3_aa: CASRGRAGGQTDTQYF; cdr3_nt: TGTGCCAGCAGAGGCAGGGCAGGGGGCCAGACAGATACGCAGTATTTT
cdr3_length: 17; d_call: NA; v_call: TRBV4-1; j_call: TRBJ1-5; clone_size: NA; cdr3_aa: CASSQDLGGYSNQPQHF; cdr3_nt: TGCGCCAGCAGCCAAGATCTTGGGGGGTATAGCAATCAGCCCCAGCATTTT
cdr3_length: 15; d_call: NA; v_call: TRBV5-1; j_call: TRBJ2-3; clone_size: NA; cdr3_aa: CASSYGLGLADTQYF; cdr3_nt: TGCGCCAGCAGCTATGGGCTGGGGTTGGCAGATACGCAGTATTTT
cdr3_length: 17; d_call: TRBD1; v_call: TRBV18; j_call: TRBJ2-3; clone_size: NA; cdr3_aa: CASSPRDSLSSTDTQYF; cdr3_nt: TGTGCCAGCTCACCACGGGACAGCCTTTCTAGCACAGATACGCAGTATTTT
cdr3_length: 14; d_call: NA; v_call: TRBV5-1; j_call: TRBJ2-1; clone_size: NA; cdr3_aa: CASSFQDGDNEQFF; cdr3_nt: TGCGCCAGCAGCTTCCAAGATGGGGACAATGAGCAGTTCTTC
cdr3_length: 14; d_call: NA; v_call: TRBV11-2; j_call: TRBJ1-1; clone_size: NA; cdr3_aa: CASSLQGGGTEAFF; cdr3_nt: TGTGCCAGCAGCTTACAGGGCGGGGGCACTGAAGCTTTCTTT
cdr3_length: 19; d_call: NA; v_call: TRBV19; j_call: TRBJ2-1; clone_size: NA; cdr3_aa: CASSTGTRFPMSSYNEQFF; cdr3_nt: TGTGCCAGTAGTACTGGGACTCGATTCCCCATGAGCTCCTACAATGAGCAGTTCTTC
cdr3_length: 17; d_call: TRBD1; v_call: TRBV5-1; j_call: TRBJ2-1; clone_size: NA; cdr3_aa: CASSLAGGQGSYNEQFF; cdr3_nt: TGCGCCAGCAGCTTGGCCGGTGGACAGGGGAGCTACAATGAGCAGTTCTTC
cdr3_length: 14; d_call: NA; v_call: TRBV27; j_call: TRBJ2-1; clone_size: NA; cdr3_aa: CASSLTWTNNEQFF; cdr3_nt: TGTGCCAGCAGTTTAACCTGGACCAACAACGAGCAGTTCTTC
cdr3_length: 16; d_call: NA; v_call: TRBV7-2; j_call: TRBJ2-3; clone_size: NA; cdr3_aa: CASSTAWVAGTDTQYF; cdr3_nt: TGTGCCAGCAGCACCGCGTGGGTAGCGGGCACAGATACGCAGTATTTT
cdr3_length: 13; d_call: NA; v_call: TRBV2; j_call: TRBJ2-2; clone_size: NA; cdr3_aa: CASRYSGTGELFF; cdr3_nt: TGTGCCAGCAGGTATTCAGGCACCGGGGAGCTGTTTTTT
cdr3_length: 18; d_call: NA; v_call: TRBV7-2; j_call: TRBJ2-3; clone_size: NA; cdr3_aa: CASSPVPIRLGSTDTQYF; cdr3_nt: TGTGCCAGCAGCCCAGTACCTATTCGCCTAGGGAGCACAGATACGCAGTATTTT
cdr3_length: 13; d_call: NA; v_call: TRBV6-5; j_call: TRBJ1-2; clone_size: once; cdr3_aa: CASRDTPNYGYTF; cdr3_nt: TGTGCCAGCAGAGATACACCTAACTATGGCTACACCTTC
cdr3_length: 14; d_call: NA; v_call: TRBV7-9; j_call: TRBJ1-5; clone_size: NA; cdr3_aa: CADRKIPSNQPQHF; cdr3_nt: TGTGCGGACAGAAAAATTCCTAGCAATCAGCCCCAGCATTTT
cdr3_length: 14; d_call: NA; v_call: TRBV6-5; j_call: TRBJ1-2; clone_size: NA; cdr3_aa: CASSYSNGGGGYTF; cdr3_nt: TGTGCCAGCAGTTACTCGAACGGGGGCGGGGGCTACACCTTC
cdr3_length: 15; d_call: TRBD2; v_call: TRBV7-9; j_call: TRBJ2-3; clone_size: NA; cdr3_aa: CASSLTAGGTDTQYF; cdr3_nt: TGTGCCAGCAGCTTAACGGCGGGGGGCACAGATACGCAGTATTTT
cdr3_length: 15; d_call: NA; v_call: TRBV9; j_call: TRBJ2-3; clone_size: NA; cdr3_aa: CASSVTWTPPDTQYF; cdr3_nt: TGTGCCAGCAGTGTTACTTGGACCCCGCCAGATACGCAGTATTTT
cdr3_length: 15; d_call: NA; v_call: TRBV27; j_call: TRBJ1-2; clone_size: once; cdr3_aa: CASSFSSQANYGYTF; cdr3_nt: TGTGCCAGCAGTTTTAGCAGCCAGGCTAACTATGGCTACACCTTC
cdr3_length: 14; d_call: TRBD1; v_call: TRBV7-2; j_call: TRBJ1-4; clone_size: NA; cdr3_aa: CASSRGTGNEKLFF; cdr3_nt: TGTGCCAGCAGCCGAGGGACAGGAAATGAAAAACTGTTTTTT
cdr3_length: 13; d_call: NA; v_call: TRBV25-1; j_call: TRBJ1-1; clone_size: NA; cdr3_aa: CASSAWANTEAFF; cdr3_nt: TGTGCCAGCAGTGCGTGGGCGAACACTGAAGCTTTCTTT
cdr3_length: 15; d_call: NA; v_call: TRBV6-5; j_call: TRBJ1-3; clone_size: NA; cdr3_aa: CASMGAAFSGNTIYF; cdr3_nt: TGTGCCAGCATGGGTGCGGCATTCTCTGGAAACACCATATATTTT
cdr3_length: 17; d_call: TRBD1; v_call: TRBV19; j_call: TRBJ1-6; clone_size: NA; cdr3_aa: CASSAGTGSSYNSPLHF; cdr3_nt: TGTGCCAGTAGTGCCGGGACAGGGAGCTCCTATAATTCACCCCTCCACTTT
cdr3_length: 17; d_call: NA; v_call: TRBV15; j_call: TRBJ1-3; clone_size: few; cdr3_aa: CATSGGGAVGLRNTIYF; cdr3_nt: TGTGCCACCAGCGGCGGGGGGGCGGTGGGACTCCGAAACACCATATATTTT
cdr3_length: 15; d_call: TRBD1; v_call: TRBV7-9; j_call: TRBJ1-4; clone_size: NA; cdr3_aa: CASSFRGRVDEKLFF; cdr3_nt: TGTGCCAGCAGCTTTAGGGGGCGAGTTGATGAAAAACTGTTTTTT
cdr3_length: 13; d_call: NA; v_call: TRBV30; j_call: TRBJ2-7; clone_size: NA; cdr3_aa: CAWSKGFRDEQYF; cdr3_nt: TGTGCCTGGAGCAAAGGGTTTAGGGACGAGCAGTACTTC
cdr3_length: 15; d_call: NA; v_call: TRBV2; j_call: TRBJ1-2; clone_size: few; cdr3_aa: CASRPLQGGFYGYTF; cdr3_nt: TGTGCCAGCAGGCCCTTACAAGGGGGGTTCTATGGCTACACCTTC
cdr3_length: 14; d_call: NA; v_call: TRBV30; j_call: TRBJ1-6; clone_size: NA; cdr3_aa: CAWSTAGKNSPLHF; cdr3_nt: TGTGCCTGGAGTACAGCTGGCAAGAATTCACCCCTCCACTTT
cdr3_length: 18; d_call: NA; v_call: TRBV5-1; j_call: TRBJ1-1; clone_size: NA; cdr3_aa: CASSLTAAGSFMNTEAFF; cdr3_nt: TGCGCCAGCAGCTTGACGGCGGCAGGGAGCTTCATGAACACTGAAGCTTTCTTT
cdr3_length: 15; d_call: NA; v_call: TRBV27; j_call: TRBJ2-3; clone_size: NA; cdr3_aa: CASSLSLAITDTQYF; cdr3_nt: TGTGCCAGCAGTTTATCTCTAGCGATCACAGATACGCAGTATTTT
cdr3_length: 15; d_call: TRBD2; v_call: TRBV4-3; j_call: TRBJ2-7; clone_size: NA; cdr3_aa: CASSQRLAGPYEQYF; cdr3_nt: TGCGCCAGCAGCCAAAGACTAGCGGGGCCCTACGAGCAGTACTTC
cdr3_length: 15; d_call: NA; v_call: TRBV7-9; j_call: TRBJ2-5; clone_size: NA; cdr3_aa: CASSRQGGGQETQYF; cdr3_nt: TGTGCCAGCAGCCGCCAGGGAGGAGGGCAAGAGACCCAGTACTTC
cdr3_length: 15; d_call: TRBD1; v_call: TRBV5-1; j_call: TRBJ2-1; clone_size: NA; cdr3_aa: CASSTAGGAYNGQFF; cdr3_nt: TGCGCCAGCAGCACCGCAGGGGGCGCGTACAATGGGCAGTTCTTC
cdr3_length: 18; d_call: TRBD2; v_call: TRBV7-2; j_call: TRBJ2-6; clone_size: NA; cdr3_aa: CASSFRTSGGSGANVLTF; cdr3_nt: TGTGCCAGCAGCTTCCGGACTAGCGGGGGCTCTGGGGCCAACGTCCTGACTTTC
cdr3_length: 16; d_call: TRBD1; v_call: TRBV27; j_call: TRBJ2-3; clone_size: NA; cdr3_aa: CASNLRGGSGKDTQYF; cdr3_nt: TGTGCCAGCAACCTTAGAGGGGGCTCGGGGAAAGATACGCAGTATTTT
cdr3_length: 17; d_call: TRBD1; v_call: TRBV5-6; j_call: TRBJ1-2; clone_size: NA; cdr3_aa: CASSFPGDRASNYGYTF; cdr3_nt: TGTGCCAGCAGCTTTCCGGGTGACAGGGCGTCTAACTATGGCTACACCTTC
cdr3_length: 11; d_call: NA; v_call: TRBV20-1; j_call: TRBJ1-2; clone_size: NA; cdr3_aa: CSASGGGGYTF; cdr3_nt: TGCAGTGCTAGTGGGGGAGGTGGCTACACCTTC
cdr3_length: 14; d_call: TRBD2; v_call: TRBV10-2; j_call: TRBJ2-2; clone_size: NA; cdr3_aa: CASSRAGEGGELFF; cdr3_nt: TGCGCCAGCAGTCGAGCGGGAGAAGGCGGGGAGCTGTTTTTT
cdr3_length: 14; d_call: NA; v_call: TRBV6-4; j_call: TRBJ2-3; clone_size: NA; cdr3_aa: CASSGEDSTDTQYF; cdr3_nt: TGTGCCAGCAGTGGGGAGGACAGCACAGATACGCAGTATTTT
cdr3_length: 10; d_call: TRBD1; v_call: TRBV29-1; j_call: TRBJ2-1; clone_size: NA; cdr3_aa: CSGDSNEQFF; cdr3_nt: TGCAGCGGGGACAGCAATGAGCAGTTCTTC
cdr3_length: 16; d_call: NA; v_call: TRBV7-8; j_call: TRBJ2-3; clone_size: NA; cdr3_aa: CASSLAGSARTDTQYF; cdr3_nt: TGTGCCAGCAGCTTAGCGGGTAGCGCCCGCACAGATACGCAGTATTTT
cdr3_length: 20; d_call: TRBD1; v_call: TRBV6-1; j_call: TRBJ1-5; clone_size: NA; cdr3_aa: CASSVAGRRGLNRSNQPQHF; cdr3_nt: TGTGCCAGCAGTGTAGCCGGGAGAAGGGGGCTAAATAGGAGCAATCAGCCCCAGCATTTT
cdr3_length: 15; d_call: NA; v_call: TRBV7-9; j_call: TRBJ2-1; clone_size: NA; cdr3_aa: CASSRSSVSYNEQFF; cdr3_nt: TGTGCCAGCAGTCGATCTAGCGTATCCTACAATGAGCAGTTCTTC
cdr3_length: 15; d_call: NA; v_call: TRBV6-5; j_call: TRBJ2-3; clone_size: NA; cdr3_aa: CASSITGARLDTQYF; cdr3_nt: TGTGCCAGCAGTATAACGGGAGCGAGGCTGGATACGCAGTATTTT
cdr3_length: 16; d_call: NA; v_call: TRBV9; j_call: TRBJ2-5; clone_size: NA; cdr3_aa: CASSVGEGTRWETQYF; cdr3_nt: TGTGCCAGCAGCGTAGGAGAGGGAACACGGTGGGAGACCCAGTACTTC
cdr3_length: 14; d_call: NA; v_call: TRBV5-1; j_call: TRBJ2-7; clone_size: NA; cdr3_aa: CASRNRGPLDEQYF; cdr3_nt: TGCGCCAGCAGAAATCGGGGCCCCCTTGACGAGCAGTACTTC